The 32 T cell receptor beta chains listed next were all sequenced from one sample in a study of blood T cells in healthy people across ages. Primers used in a second PCR of about 7 to 12 cycles were a sample-barcoded 5' primer and a J-beta primer mix. TCRdb called the 5' RACE reads again in MiXCR, with one record for every CDR3 protein. The data contain around 1.7 million distinct CDR3 sequences, approximately 30% of them singletons. Sequencing was carried out using blood. The receptors here all came from a woman under 40 in good health.

A note on this clonotype: At one boundary the junction diverges from the germline segment, which might be a read error. The rearrangement joins TRBV5-4 to TRBJ2-1; 7 nucleotides agree with TRBD1. Germline values: CDR1 SGHNT, CDR2 YYREEE (reference sequence). CDR3 length: 15 amino acids. In DNA, the CDR3 is TGTGCCAGCAGCTTGGGAGGGACAGATTACAGTGAGCAGTTCTTC. Translated: CASSLGGTDYSEQFF.

The chain joins TRBV5-1 to TRBJ2-1; D is possibly TRBD1 or TRBD2 (5 bases each). Trimming cost V 4 bases and J 7 bases, with 15 bases left between them. CDR1 and CDR2 (germline): SGHRS, YFSETQ. The CDR3 totals 14 residues. The CDR3 spells CASSPGTLVNEQFF. For the CDR3, the DNA is TGCGCCAGCAGCCCCGGGACCCTTGTAAATGAGCAGTTCTTC.

This clonotype was observed at least ten times. The chain links TRBV7-2 to TRBJ1-1; D unclear. Trimming shortened V by 7 bases and J by 4 bases, and 19 bases separated the two germline ends. This CDR3 has 15 amino acids. CDR1 and CDR2 (germline): SGHTA, FQGNSA. CDR3 amino acids: CASTPSGHPSTEAFF. CDR3 DNA: TGTGCCAGCACCCCCTCAGGCCACCCCAGCACTGAAGCTTTCTTT.

The V and J genes are TRBV5-1 and TRBJ1-2; possibly TRBD1 for D (5 bases). Germline CDR1 SGHRS, CDR2 YFSETQ. Trimming took 4 bases from V and 4 from J, leaving 17 bases between them. The CDR3 is 15 residues long. The chain's CDR3 is CASSRGTGQGYGYTF. The CDR3 region has the DNA TGCGCCAGCAGCCGGGGCACCGGGCAAGGCTATGGCTACACCTTC.

With respect to this clonotype: One end of the junction fails to match germline, which may point to a read error. The gene calls are TRBV7-9 and TRBJ2-1; the D is unclear. Germline V lookup: CDR1 SEHNR, CDR2 FQNEAQ (reference sequence). The CDR3 is made up of 13 amino acids. CDR3 nucleotides: TGCTCCAGCAGCTCCGACGCCTACAATGAGCAGTTCTTC. This encodes CSSSSDAYNEQFF.

This clonotype was seen many times. The V gene is TRBV29-1, the J gene TRBJ1-2; D is undetermined. Germline values: CDR1 SQVTM, CDR2 ANQGSEA. Deletions cut 1 base from V and 6 bases from J, with 18 bases between. The CDR3 sequence is 15 residues long. CDR3 coding DNA: TGCAGCGTTGAAGGCGGGTTGGGGAGGGTAGATGGCTACACCTTC. As protein: CSVEGGLGRVDGYTF.

The sample holds a few counts of this clonotype. The chain carries TRBV19 and TRBJ1-2; 8 bases are a match to TRBD1. Germline CDR1 is LNHDA and CDR2 is SQIVND (reference sequence). Trimming cost V 10 bases and J 4 bases; bases outside gene matches: 11. The CDR3 totals 14 residues. For the CDR3, the DNA is TGTGCCACCGCCTCGGACAGGGACGGCTATGGCTACACCTTC. This gives the protein CATASDRDGYGYTF.

This clonotype was seen a few times. This chain connects TRBV9 to TRBJ2-1; 7 bases agree with TRBD2. The germline V gene encodes CDR1 SGDLS and CDR2 YYNGEE. V was pared by 2 bases and J by 3 bases, with 5 bases of the junction left unmatched. This CDR3 spans 15 amino acids. Here the CDR3 DNA reads TGTGCCAGCAGCGTTGGGACTACCCTCTACAATGAGCAGTTCTTC. Amino acid sequence: CASSVGTTLYNEQFF.

This clonotype was counted many times. The germline gene is not matched at one end of the junction; a read error may be the cause. V and J are TRBV5-1 and TRBJ2-7, with D possibly being TRBD2 (6 bases). Germline values: CDR1 SGHRS, CDR2 YFSETQ. CDR3 length: 13 amino acids. Here the CDR3 reads CASRRDGSYEQYF. CDR3 bases: TGTGCCAGCAGGAGGGACGGGTCCTACGAGCAGTACTTC.

This clonotype was detected only a few times. The V gene is TRBV6-1, the J gene TRBJ2-7, with TRBD1 matching over 8 bases. From germline, CDR1 is MNHNS and CDR2 SASEGT. V lost 6 bases and J lost 3; bases outside the gene matches: 10. The length of the CDR3 is 15 residues. The DNA of the CDR3 is TGTGCCAGCAGGCGGGACAGGACAGCTATCTACGAGCAGTACTTC. Translation: CASRRDRTAIYEQYF.

V usage is TRBV29-1 and J usage is TRBJ1-2, with a possible D match to TRBD1 (5 bases). Germline V gene sequence: CDR1 SQVTM, CDR2 ANQGSEA. This CDR3 contains 14 residues. V lost 7 bases and J 3 bases, leaving 18 bases between the germline ends. The CDR3 region has the DNA TGCAGCGGCCAGGACCCTTTAGGGGACTATGGCTACACCTTC. Translating it yields CSGQDPLGDYGYTF.

The chain joins TRBV3-1 to TRBJ1-1; no reliable D call. The CDR3 length is 13 residues. From germline, CDR1 is LGHDT and CDR2 YNNKEL (reference sequence). V lost 0 bases and J 8 bases, leaving 10 bases between the germline ends. CDR3 region: CASSQEFGGEAFF. CDR3 nucleotides: TGTGCCAGCAGCCAAGAGTTCGGCGGAGAAGCTTTCTTT.

Many counts were recorded for this clonotype. This chain links TRBV6-1 with TRBJ2-7; D may match TRBD1 or TRBD2 (5 bases each). Germline CDR1 is MNHNS and CDR2 is SASEGT. This CDR3 is 15 amino acids long. Trimming shortened V by 4 bases and J by 2 bases, and 15 bases separated the two germline ends. The CDR3 loop reads CASSGSGRGAYEQYF. The CDR3 coding sequence is TGTGCCAGCAGTGGGTCAGGGAGAGGGGCCTACGAGCAGTACTTC.

For this clonotype: A clone one base away is much larger, so this may be a read error. This rearrangement joins TRBV10-2 to TRBJ2-6; the D is unclear. CDR1 WSHSY and CDR2 SAAADI come from the germline V gene. Trimming cost V 3 bases and J 6 bases, with 12 bases left between them. The CDR3 extends over 15 amino acids. The CDR3 region is CASSDGGSEANVLTF. CDR3 nucleotide sequence: TGCGCCAGCAGTGATGGCGGTTCCGAGGCCAACGTCCTGACTTTC.

This clonotype showed up just a few times. The genes are TRBV5-1 and TRBJ2-1, with unresolved D. Germline V gene sequence: CDR1 SGHRS, CDR2 YFSETQ. Trimming removed 1 base from V and 9 bases from J, with 8 bases in between. The CDR3 consists of 12 residues. In DNA form, the CDR3 reads TGCGCCAGCAGCTTGAGAGCGCCTGAGCAGTTCTTC. Protein product: CASSLRAPEQFF.

In its sample, this clonotype was seen many times. This chain joins TRBV6-5 and TRBJ2-3, with 8 bases identical to TRBD1. J was trimmed by 6 bases and V by 6 bases; bases with no gene match: 14. Germline values: CDR1 MNHEY, CDR2 SVGAGI. The CDR3 contains 16 residues. Here the CDR3 reads CASRDPGTGASDTQYF. As DNA, the CDR3 is TGTGCCAGCAGAGATCCCGGGACAGGAGCCTCCGATACGCAGTATTTT.

The chain carries TRBV12-3 or TRBV12-4 and TRBJ1-1; D possibly corresponds to TRBD1 (5 bases). This CDR3 spans 15 amino acids. V shed 6 bases and J shed 4 bases, with 18 bases lying between them. The CDR3 region is CASRRIEGKGTEAFF. The CDR3 DNA sequence: TGTGCCAGCAGACGGATTGAGGGGAAGGGCACTGAAGCTTTCTTT.

The genes are TRBV7-2 and TRBJ2-3; maybe TRBD1 (5 bases). This CDR3 is 13 amino acids long. Germline loops: CDR1 SGHTA, CDR2 FQGNSA. Trimming stripped 5 bases from V and 6 bases from J, with 12 bases between. The CDR3 DNA reads TGTGCCAGCAGCAAAGACTGGGGCGATACGCAGTATTTT. It specifies CASSKDWGDTQYF. Looking up the rest from reference TRBV7-2 and TRBJ2-3 gives the full variable domain: GAGVSQSPSNKVTEKGKDVELRCDPISGHTALYWYRQSLGQGLEFLIYFQGNSAPDKSGLPSDRFSAERTGGSVSTLTIQRTQQEDSAVYLCASSKDWGDTQYFGPGTRLTVL.

This clonotype was seen many times. CDR3 in DNA: TGTGCTAGTGCCCCAGGGCCTAACTATGGCTACACCTTC. It codes for CASAPGPNYGYTF. The rearrangement joins TRBV12-5 to TRBJ1-2, with a weak D call TRBD1 (5 bases). The CDR3 has 13 amino acids. Germline V gene sequence: CDR1 LGHNT, CDR2 FRNRAP. V was cut by 7 bases and J by 0 bases, with 9 bases left in between.

The sample holds a few counts of this clonotype. J is TRBJ1-1 and V is TRBV3-1; D gene uncertain. Looked up from germline, CDR1 is LGHDT and CDR2 is YNNKEL (reference sequence). V was clipped by 0 bases and J by 5 bases, with 10 bases between them. The CDR3 spans 14 residues. CDR3 amino acids: CASSQEAVLTEAFF. As DNA, the CDR3 is TGTGCCAGCAGCCAAGAGGCAGTCCTAACTGAAGCTTTCTTT.

The chain joins TRBV4-1 to TRBJ2-1, with TRBD1 identical over 9 bases. Germline assignment: CDR1 MGHRA and CDR2 YSYEKL. With V trimmed by 4 bases and J by 12 bases, 13 bases remained unmatched. The CDR3 runs to 15 residues. The CDR3 sequence: CASSLSGTGSSGQFF. The CDR3 nucleotides are TGCGCCAGCAGCCTATCCGGGACAGGGAGCTCTGGGCAGTTCTTC.

This clonotype was found a few times. The CDR3 DNA follows: TGTGCCAGCAGATCGGGACGGCACTACAATGAGCAGTTCTTC. Amino acid sequence: CASRSGRHYNEQFF. This chain joins TRBV12-3 or TRBV12-4 and TRBJ2-1; either TRBD1 or TRBD2 may fit D (5 bases each). The CDR3 covers 14 residues. V was pared by 6 bases and J by 3 bases, with 12 bases between.

V gene TRBV7-2 combines with J gene TRBJ2-5; tentatively, D is TRBD2 (5 bases). The V gene lost 3 bases and the J gene lost 7 bases, with 15 bases spanning the gap. CDR1 and CDR2 (germline): SGHTA, FQGNSA. CDR3 length: 14 residues. The CDR3 loop is CASSFGLGPATQYF. Written as DNA, the CDR3 is TGTGCCAGCAGCTTCGGACTGGGCCCCGCGACCCAGTACTTC.

This clonotype turned up a few times. The chain carries TRBV20-1 and TRBJ1-4; no definite D call. Germline V CDR1 and CDR2: DFQATT, SNEGSKA (reference sequence). This CDR3 has 12 amino acids. The V gene lost 3 bases and the J gene lost 8 bases, with 10 bases spanning the gap. CDR3 nucleotides: TGCAGTGCTAGGGATTTCAGGGAAAAACTGTTTTTT. This gives the protein CSARDFREKLFF.

The chain recombines TRBV7-7 with TRBJ2-5; a weak D match, TRBD1 (6 bases). The germline V and J ends were trimmed by 0 bases and 5 bases, with 13 bases remaining between them. The CDR3 consists of 15 residues. Per germline, CDR1 SSHAT and CDR2 FNYEAQ (reference sequence). The CDR3 protein is CASSLAQGVWETQYF. The CDR3, as DNA: TGTGCCAGCAGCTTAGCACAGGGCGTTTGGGAGACCCAGTACTTC.

The chain couples TRBV24-1 to TRBJ2-1, with 7 bases lining up with TRBD2. Germline assignment: CDR1 KGHDR and CDR2 SFDVKD. J lost 9 bases, V lost 5 bases, and 9 bases had no gene match. This CDR3 comprises 14 residues. CDR3 nucleotide sequence: TGTGCCACCAGTGCCTCGTCGGGGAGGGGTGAGCAGTTCTTC. This codes for CATSASSGRGEQFF.

The table lists this clonotype with many counts. V is TRBV15 and J is TRBJ2-4; possibly TRBD1 for D (6 bases). Trimming pared 1 base from V and 6 bases from J, leaving 19 bases between. In germline, CDR1 is LNHNV, CDR2 YYDKDF (reference sequence). CDR3 length: 17 amino acids. The CDR3 spells CATSRGNRAHLINIQYF. The CDR3 coding sequence is TGTGCCACCAGCAGAGGGAACAGGGCGCACTTGATAAACATTCAGTACTTC.

The rearrangement joins TRBV5-1 to TRBJ2-1; 7 bases fit TRBD1. In germline, CDR1 is SGHRS, CDR2 YFSETQ. J was trimmed by 7 bases and V by 5 bases; bases with no gene match: 9. This CDR3 has 14 residues. CDR3 amino acids: CASRPTGQTNEQFF. The CDR3 DNA is TGCGCCAGCAGACCCACGGGACAGACGAATGAGCAGTTCTTC. The full variable domain, in which reference TRBV5-1 and TRBJ2-1 provide the parts outside the CDR3, is KAGVTQTPRYLIKTRGQQVTLSCSPISGHRSVSWYQQTPGQGLQFLFEYFSETQRNKGNFPGRFSGRQFSNSRSEMNVSTLELGDSALYLCASRPTGQTNEQFFGPGTRLTVL.

This CDR3 is CASNPRGRNTDTQYF. Written as DNA, the CDR3 is TGTGCCAGCAACCCCCGGGGCCGGAATACAGATACGCAGTATTTT. The chain recombines TRBV3-1 with TRBJ2-3, with D perhaps matching TRBD1 or TRBD2 (5 bases each). CDR1 is LGHDT and CDR2 is YNNKEL in the germline V gene (reference sequence). V was shortened by 7 bases and J by 3 bases, with 17 bases between the two germline ends. The CDR3 consists of 15 residues.

In this sample, this clonotype turned up many times. The V and J genes are TRBV4-3 and TRBJ2-1, with D perhaps matching TRBD1 (5 bases). CDR1 and CDR2 from the germline V gene are LGHNA and YSLEER. With 4 bases removed from V and 7 bases from J, the gap between germline ends came to 23 bases. This CDR3 comprises 17 residues. As DNA, the CDR3 is TGCGCCAGCAGCCGGACGCTTGGTGCAGGGTCAGGAAATGAGCAGTTCTTC. It specifies CASSRTLGAGSGNEQFF.

The V gene is TRBV21-1, the J gene TRBJ2-5; the listed D gene, TRBD1, was not tested against the DNA. TRBV21-1 corresponds to a pseudogene. The CDR3 runs to 16 residues. CDR3 amino acids: CASSLARPGGPETQYF. The CDR3 bases are TGTGCCAGCAGCTTAGCCCGGCCAGGGGGCCCGGAGACCCAGTACTTC.

The chain couples TRBV5-5 to TRBJ2-5; TRBD1 matches at 7 bases. CDR3 length: 16 amino acids. The ends lost 4 bases at V and 4 bases at J; junction bases unmatched: 13. The V gene's germline CDR1 is SGHKS and CDR2 YYEKEE (reference sequence). CDR3 protein: CASSGRGKGIGETQYF. The CDR3 DNA follows: TGTGCCAGCAGCGGCAGGGGGAAGGGAATCGGAGAGACCCAGTACTTC. The whole variable domain, filled in from reference TRBV5-5 and TRBJ2-5, reads DAGVTQSPTHLIKTRGQQVTLRCSPISGHKSVSWYQQVLGQGPQFIFQYYEKEERGRGNFPDRFSARQFPNYSSELNVNALLLGDSALYLCASSGRGKGIGETQYFGPGTRLLVL.